A selection of T cell receptor beta chains follows, all from one sample in a study of blood T cell repertoires in COVID-19. The table came from immunoSEQ multiplex PCR; TCRdb's copy has only in-frame clones and leaves some out. The table has under 200,000 clones, about four fifths seen once; the top ten hold 6.5% to 7%. The source material was peripheral blood. The receptor set was obtained from an older man with active or convalescent COVID-19. The conserved cysteine and the conserved F or W are not part of the CDR3 here.

j_gene: TRBJ2-1; v_gene: TRBV14; len: 11; CDR3aa: ASSFQRENEQF
j_gene: TRBJ2-3; v_gene: TRBV27; len: 11; CDR3aa: ASSFFPTDTQY
j_gene: TRBJ1-4; v_gene: TRBV4-1; len: 13; CDR3aa: ASSQDGTNNEKLF
j_gene: TRBJ2-2; v_gene: TRBV3-1/TRBV3-2; len: 14; CDR3aa: ASSNSGRRGTGELF
j_gene: TRBJ1-1; v_gene: TRBV23-1; len: 15; CDR3aa: ASSPTRTGGLGTEAF
j_gene: TRBJ2-5; v_gene: TRBV5-4; len: 13; CDR3aa: ASSLMTGLGETQY
j_gene: TRBJ1-1; v_gene: TRBV5-1; len: 12; CDR3aa: ASSLDRANTEAF
j_gene: TRBJ2-5; v_gene: TRBV19; len: 11; CDR3aa: ASSIQGQETQY
j_gene: TRBJ2-1; v_gene: TRBV7-2; len: 13; CDR3aa: ASSKAGGTWGEQF
j_gene: TRBJ1-1; v_gene: TRBV29-1; len: 10; CDR3aa: SAGSGGTEAF
j_gene: TRBJ2-7; v_gene: TRBV7-9; len: 16; CDR3aa: ASSYKWTTTGPSYEQY
j_gene: TRBJ2-2; v_gene: TRBV30; len: 12; CDR3aa: AWGGGGHTGELF
j_gene: TRBJ2-2; v_gene: TRBV5-4; len: 13; CDR3aa: ASSWGQGETGELF
j_gene: TRBJ2-6; v_gene: TRBV18; len: 14; CDR3aa: ASSPFPGSGANVLT
j_gene: TRBJ2-7; v_gene: TRBV10-1; len: 16; CDR3aa: ARVGQGGWGDRPYEQY
j_gene: TRBJ1-5; v_gene: TRBV6-6; len: 13; CDR3aa: ASTQQGLGGQPQH
j_gene: TRBJ1-1; v_gene: TRBV7-8; len: 12; CDR3aa: ASGDSSLNTEAF
j_gene: TRBJ1-4; v_gene: TRBV4-3; len: 17; CDR3aa: ASSQRISTTGGQDEKLF
j_gene: TRBJ2-3; v_gene: TRBV5-1; len: 16; CDR3aa: ASSPRTSNGRSTDTQY
j_gene: TRBJ1-1; v_gene: TRBV20-1; len: 9; CDR3aa: SARADREAF
j_gene: TRBJ2-3; v_gene: TRBV12-3/TRBV12-4; len: 10; CDR3aa: ATLLGPDTQY
j_gene: TRBJ1-1; v_gene: TRBV7-6; len: 13; CDR3aa: ASIPGNRRNTEAF
j_gene: TRBJ1-1; v_gene: TRBV5-1; len: 13; CDR3aa: ASSSTGTFLQGAF
j_gene: TRBJ2-2; v_gene: TRBV7-2; len: 14; CDR3aa: ASSARTGANTGELF
j_gene: TRBJ1-1; v_gene: TRBV2; len: 13; CDR3aa: ASTRLTSGNTEAF
j_gene: TRBJ1-4; v_gene: TRBV4-1; len: 12; CDR3aa: ASSQGQGAEKLF
j_gene: TRBJ1-2; v_gene: TRBV5-5; len: 15; CDR3aa: ASSLGPTGTGEDGYT
j_gene: TRBJ1-2; v_gene: TRBV6-5; len: 12; CDR3aa: ASSYGQTNYGYT
j_gene: TRBJ2-7; v_gene: TRBV10-1; len: 13; CDR3aa: ASSEGGSSSYEQY
j_gene: TRBJ2-1; v_gene: TRBV6-2/TRBV6-3; len: 14; CDR3aa: ASSYPSGGIDNEQF
j_gene: TRBJ2-3; v_gene: TRBV7-8; len: 10; CDR3aa: ASSLARDTQY
j_gene: TRBJ2-5; v_gene: TRBV18; len: 12; CDR3aa: ASSPAGGKETQY
j_gene: TRBJ2-1; v_gene: TRBV5-5; len: 11; CDR3aa: ASRTSPVSEQF
j_gene: TRBJ1-1; v_gene: TRBV3-1/TRBV3-2; len: 14; CDR3aa: ASSHDGQGGGTEAF
j_gene: TRBJ1-6; v_gene: TRBV5-4; len: 12; CDR3aa: ASSIDSSNSPLH
j_gene: TRBJ1-1; v_gene: TRBV2; len: 11; CDR3aa: ASTADLNTEAF
j_gene: TRBJ1-2; v_gene: TRBV5-1; len: 11; CDR3aa: ASSENGQYGYT
j_gene: TRBJ1-1; v_gene: TRBV4-1; len: 14; CDR3aa: ASSQGRGAFDAEAF
j_gene: TRBJ2-1; v_gene: TRBV5-1; len: 14; CDR3aa: ASSPGLDRAYNEQF
j_gene: TRBJ2-5; v_gene: TRBV18; len: 12; CDR3aa: ASSPSGEKETQY
j_gene: TRBJ2-7; v_gene: TRBV5-1; len: 12; CDR3aa: ASTLSPPSYEQY
j_gene: TRBJ1-6; v_gene: TRBV25-1; len: 11; CDR3aa: ASSGQPNSPLH
j_gene: TRBJ1-2; v_gene: TRBV4-3; len: 14; CDR3aa: ASSQDWRGIGYGYT
j_gene: TRBJ2-1; v_gene: TRBV15; len: 13; CDR3aa: ATSRDRGSYNEQF
j_gene: TRBJ1-3; v_gene: TRBV27; len: 11; CDR3aa: ASSGGSGNTIY
j_gene: TRBJ2-1; v_gene: TRBV9; len: 14; CDR3aa: ASSGPGLAGANEQF
j_gene: TRBJ1-5; v_gene: TRBV6-5; len: 13; CDR3aa: ASSGSDSFNQPQH
j_gene: TRBJ2-4; v_gene: TRBV5-1; len: 12; CDR3aa: ASSSGTGWDIQY
j_gene: TRBJ1-1; v_gene: TRBV6-5; len: 12; CDR3aa: ASGQPGQATEAF
j_gene: TRBJ2-7; v_gene: TRBV9; len: 13; CDR3aa: ASSVGVAVYHEQY
j_gene: TRBJ2-3; v_gene: TRBV10-3; len: 13; CDR3aa: AISVAGGPPDTQY
j_gene: TRBJ1-2; v_gene: TRBV6-5; len: 12; CDR3aa: ASRTTASSYGYT
j_gene: TRBJ2-7; v_gene: TRBV7-3; len: 10; CDR3aa: ASSLTQLEQY
j_gene: TRBJ2-7; v_gene: TRBV7-9; len: 12; CDR3aa: AAGAASGTYEQY
j_gene: TRBJ1-5; v_gene: TRBV6-5; len: 13; CDR3aa: ASSFTRFDNQPQH